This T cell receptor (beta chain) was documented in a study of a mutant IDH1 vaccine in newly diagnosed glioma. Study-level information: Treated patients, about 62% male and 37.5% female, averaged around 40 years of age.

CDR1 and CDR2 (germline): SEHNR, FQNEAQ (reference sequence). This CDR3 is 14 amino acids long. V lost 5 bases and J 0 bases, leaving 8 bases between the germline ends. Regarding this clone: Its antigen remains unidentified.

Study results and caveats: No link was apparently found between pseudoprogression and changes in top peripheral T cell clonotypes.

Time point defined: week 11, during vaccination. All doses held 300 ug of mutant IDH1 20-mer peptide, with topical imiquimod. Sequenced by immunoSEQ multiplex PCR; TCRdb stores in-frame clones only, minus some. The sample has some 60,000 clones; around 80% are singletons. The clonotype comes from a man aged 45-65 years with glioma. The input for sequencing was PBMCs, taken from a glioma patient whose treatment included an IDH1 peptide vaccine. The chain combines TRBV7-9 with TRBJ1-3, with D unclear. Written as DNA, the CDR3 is TGTGCCAGCAGCATCGGTGACTCTGGAAACACCATATATTTT. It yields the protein CASSIGDSGNTIYF.